What follows describes a single TCR beta chain. This sample was included in a study of control samples from healthy donors and cancer patients. Assay: immunoSEQ multiplex PCR; the TCRdb copy retains only in-frame clones and omits some. The sample holds 120,000 or so clones; about 93% are singletons and the top ten take more than 1.5%. The clonotype comes from a man in his fifties or sixties with head and neck cancer. The sample taken for sequencing was PBMCs.

The CDR3 loop is CASSFREGGDTEAFF. The CDR3 DNA follows: TGTGCCAGCAGCTTTAGGGAGGGCGGGGACACTGAAGCTTTCTTT. This rearrangement joins TRBV7-8 to TRBJ1-1, with unresolved D. Trimming removed 3 bases at V and 3 bases at J, with 14 bases between. CDR3 length: 15 residues. CDR1 is SGHVS and CDR2 is FQNEAQ in the germline V gene.